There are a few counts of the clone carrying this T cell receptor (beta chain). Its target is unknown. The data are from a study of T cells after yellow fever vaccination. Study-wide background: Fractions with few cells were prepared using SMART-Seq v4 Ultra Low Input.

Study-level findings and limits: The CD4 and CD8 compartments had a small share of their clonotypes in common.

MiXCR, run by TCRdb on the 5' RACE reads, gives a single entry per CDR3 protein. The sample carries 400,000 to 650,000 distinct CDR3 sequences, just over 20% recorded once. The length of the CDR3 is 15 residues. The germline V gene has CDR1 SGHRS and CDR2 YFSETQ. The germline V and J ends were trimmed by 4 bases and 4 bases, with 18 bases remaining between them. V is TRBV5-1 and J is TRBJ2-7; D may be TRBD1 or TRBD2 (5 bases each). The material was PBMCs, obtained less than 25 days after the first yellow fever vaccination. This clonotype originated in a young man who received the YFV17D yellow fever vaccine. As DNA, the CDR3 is TGCGCCAGCAGCGCAGGACTGGGGGTGGCTTACGAGCAGTACTTC. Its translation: CASSAGLGVAYEQYF.